The 11 T cell receptor beta chains below come from one sample, sequenced in a study of human T cells and chemical hapten exposure. TCRdb redid the calling of the RACE reads with MiXCR, one entry per CDR3 protein. This table holds approximately 110,000 distinct CDR3 sequences, 8% to 13% found once. Time point reported: patch test 1, 2 weeks after DPC sensitization. Treatment defined: therapeutic diphenylcyclopropenone sensitization with weekly scalp DPC. The sequenced sample was whole blood, obtained in connection with sensitization to the hapten diphenylcyclopropenone (DPC). The source is a woman in her thirties or forties with alopecia areata. Some clones in this sample may be carry-over from other donors' samples.

For this clonotype: Just one base apart from a much larger clone, this may be a read error. No conserved phenylalanine or tryptophan is present at the end of the CDR3, so a read error is the likely explanation. The genes are TRBV29-1 and TRBJ2-3; 7 bases are a match to TRBD1. J lost 5 bases, V lost 6 bases, and 8 bases had no gene match. CDR3 length equals 13 residues. CDR1 SQVTM and CDR2 ANQGSEA come from the germline V gene. The CDR3 is CSVETGLGDTQYI. The CDR3 DNA reads TGCAGCGTCGAGACAGGGTTGGGAGATACGCAGTATATT.

In this sample, this clonotype turned up many times. The V gene is TRBV10-3, the J gene TRBJ2-7; 7 nucleotides line up with TRBD1. V was clipped by 10 bases and J by 0 bases; unmatched bases: 6. The CDR3 has 13 amino acids. Germline CDR1 and CDR2: ENHRY and SYGVKD. The CDR3 DNA follows: TGTGCCAGTCCAGGGGGAAACTCCTACGAGCAGTACTTC. Residues: CASPGGNSYEQYF.

This clonotype was detected many times. The gene calls are TRBV4-1 and TRBJ1-2, with 7 nucleotides matching TRBD1. Germline values: CDR1 MGHRA, CDR2 YSYEKL. This CDR3 is 15 amino acids long. Trimming cost V 2 bases and J 2 bases; bases outside gene matches: 5. In nucleotides, the CDR3 is TGCGCCAGCAGCCAAACGGGACAGCTCAACTATGGCTACACCTTC. It is translated as CASSQTGQLNYGYTF.

V is TRBV11-2 and J is TRBJ2-7; 7 nucleotides align to TRBD2. Germline V gene data show CDR1 as SGHAT and CDR2 as FQNNGV. Germline trimming cut 3 bases from V and 0 bases from J; bases unmatched to any gene: 5. This CDR3 has 15 amino acids. Written as DNA, the CDR3 is TGTGCCAGCAGCTTTACGCGGGAGTTCTCCTACGAGCAGTACTTC. It codes for CASSFTREFSYEQYF. The complete variable domain, with remaining parts taken from reference TRBV11-2 and TRBJ2-7, reads EAGVAQSPRYKIIEKRQSVAFWCNPISGHATLYWYQQILGQGPKLLIQFQNNGVVDDSQLPKDRFSAERLKGVDSTLKIQPAKLEDSAVYLCASSFTREFSYEQYFGPGTRLTVT.

This clonotype was detected ten times or more. V usage is TRBV7-2 and J usage is TRBJ1-1; unclear D gene. With 2 bases removed from V and 1 base from J, the gap between germline ends came to 2 bases. CDR1 and CDR2 from the germline V gene are SGHTA and FQGNSA. The CDR3 is 12 amino acids. DNA for the CDR3: TGTGCCAGCAGCTTAAAGAACACTGAAGCTTTCTTT. Translated, it gives CASSLKNTEAFF.

This clonotype was picked up a small number of times. The V and J genes are TRBV7-9 and TRBJ2-1; the match to TRBD2 covers 13 bases. CDR3 size: 18 residues. V was clipped by 4 bases and J by 3 bases; unmatched bases: 9. CDR1 and CDR2 from the germline V gene are SEHNR and FQNEAQ (reference sequence). This chain's CDR3 is CASSSMGTSGTLYNEQFF. DNA for the CDR3: TGTGCCAGCAGCTCAATGGGGACTAGCGGGACTCTCTACAATGAGCAGTTCTTC.

This rearrangement joins TRBV6-5 to TRBJ2-2; D not certain. The CDR3 sequence is 15 residues long. Per germline, CDR1 MNHEY and CDR2 SVGAGI. V lost 2 bases and J 1 base, leaving 8 bases between the germline ends. The CDR3 protein is CASSYGGKNTGELFF. The CDR3 nucleotides are TGTGCCAGCAGTTACGGCGGAAAGAACACCGGGGAGCTGTTTTTT.

This clonotype was counted ten times or more. V gene TRBV20-1 combines with J gene TRBJ2-7; D remains ambiguous. V was trimmed by 1 base and J by 0 bases, leaving 10 bases between them. Germline assignment: CDR1 DFQATT and CDR2 SNEGSKA (reference sequence). The CDR3 runs to 14 residues. CDR3 coding DNA: TGCAGTGCTAGAGGGACGGTGAGCTCCTACGAGCAGTACTTC. Amino acid sequence: CSARGTVSSYEQYF.

This clonotype was counted ten times or more. The chain couples TRBV30 to TRBJ2-6; D ambiguous. Germline CDR1 is GTSNPN and CDR2 is SVGIG (reference sequence). The CDR3 has 13 residues. V dropped 7 bases and J dropped 1 base, with 8 bases sitting between them. This chain's CDR3 is CASRPSGANVLTF. The DNA of the CDR3 is TGTGCCTCCCGGCCGTCTGGGGCCAACGTCCTGACTTTC.

This clonotype was seen a handful of times. DNA for the CDR3: TGTGCCAGCAGCACCACACCTGGACAGTCCTACGAGCAGTACTTC. Amino acid sequence: CASSTTPGQSYEQYF. V is TRBV7-6 and J is TRBJ2-7; a weak D match, TRBD1 (6 bases). CDR1 and CDR2 (germline): SGHVS, FNYEAQ. The CDR3 has 15 residues. Trimming shortened V by 5 bases and J by 1 base, and 15 bases separated the two germline ends. Looking up the rest from reference TRBV7-6 and TRBJ2-7 gives the full variable domain: GAGVSQSPRYKVTKRGQDVALRCDPISGHVSLYWYRQALGQGPEFLTYFNYEAQQDKSGLPNDRFSAERPEGSISTLTIQRTEQRDSAMYRCASSTTPGQSYEQYFGPGTRLTVT.

This clonotype has at least ten counts. CDR3 sequence: CASSFDSLNTEAFF. CDR3 sequence (DNA): TGTGCCAGCAGCTTTGACAGTTTGAACACTGAAGCTTTCTTT. V is TRBV7-2 and J is TRBJ1-1; possible D gene TRBD1, 5 bases. This CDR3 is built from 14 residues. V was shortened by 3 bases and J by 0 bases, with 8 bases between the two germline ends. Germline V gene sequence: CDR1 SGHTA, CDR2 FQGNSA.